This TCR beta chain was found in a study of OX40 agonist ivuxolimab in advanced cancers. Across the study: Dose-escalation patients had hepatocellular carcinoma, melanoma, renal cell or head and neck cancer. Study-level points and caveats: Circulating CD4+ and CD8+ T cells showed clonal expansion by week 6 at 0.1 to 3.0 mg/kg. Relative to CD4+, CD8+ T cells held more expanded clones on average.

The CDR3 covers 15 residues. Germline CDR1 reads SGHRS; CDR2 reads YFSETQ. V lost 0 bases to trimming and J lost 5 bases; unmatched junction nucleotides: 5. As to this clone: What it recognizes is unknown.

Sequencing used immunoSEQ multiplex PCR; TCRdb keeps in-frame clones, though not all of them. The sample comprises just over 70,000 clones, about four fifths of which are singletons, and around 0.75% rests with the top ten. Autoimmune disease history or systemic immunosuppression led to patients being barred. Material: CD4+ or CD8+ T cells sorted from blood, obtained in a trial of the OX40 agonist ivuxolimab. The sequence came from an adult with an advanced solid tumor such as melanoma, head and neck, liver or kidney cancer. V gene TRBV5-1 combines with J gene TRBJ1-2; 9 nucleotides line up with TRBD1. CDR3 DNA sequence: TGCGCCAGCAGCTTGGGGACAGGGGAAAATTATGGCTACACCTTC. It translates to CASSLGTGENYGYTF.